These 23 T cell receptor beta chains were sequenced from one sample in a study of T cell repertoires in cytomegalovirus infection. TCRdb passed the reads through MiXCR, listing each CDR3 protein once. The repertoire holds roughly 230,000 distinct CDR3 sequences, with 17% as singletons. Sequences were obtained from CD8+ T cells from PBMCs. The receptor source for this set is a human donor in good health (CMV status not recorded). Some clones in this sample may be carry-over from other donors' samples.

This clonotype was seen repeatedly, ten times or more. The chain is built from TRBV7-8 and TRBJ1-5, with D possibly being TRBD1 (5 bases). The V gene's germline CDR1 is SGHVS and CDR2 FQNEAQ. This CDR3 is 16 amino acids long. V was clipped by 5 bases and J by 6 bases, with 20 bases between them. The CDR3 nucleotides are TGTGCCAGCAGCCGAAACGGGACCCTGGGTGGTCAGCCCCAGCATTTT. This encodes CASSRNGTLGGQPQHF.

This clonotype was counted ten times or more. The chain has TRBV7-9 and TRBJ2-5; 9 bases align to TRBD1. V lost 5 bases and J lost 9; bases outside the gene matches: 10. The CDR3 has 14 amino acids. Looked up from germline, CDR1 is SEHNR and CDR2 is FQNEAQ (reference sequence). CDR3: CASSVTGGWTAQYF. DNA for the CDR3: TGTGCCAGCAGCGTAACAGGGGGCTGGACGGCCCAGTACTTC.

The chain links TRBV5-1 to TRBJ1-2; 8 bases fit TRBD1. This CDR3 contains 15 residues. Trimming at V came to 0 bases and at J to 6 bases, leaving 7 bases not matched to a gene. CDR1 is SGHRS, CDR2 YFSETQ, per germline. The CDR3 here is CASSLGAGGANGYTF. The CDR3 DNA is TGCGCCAGCAGCTTGGGGGCAGGGGGCGCGAATGGCTACACCTTC. Looking up the rest from reference TRBV5-1 and TRBJ1-2 gives the full variable domain: KAGVTQTPRYLIKTRGQQVTLSCSPISGHRSVSWYQQTPGQGLQFLFEYFSETQRNKGNFPGRFSGRQFSNSRSEMNVSTLELGDSALYLCASSLGAGGANGYTFGSGTRLTVV.

V usage is TRBV29-1 and J usage is TRBJ1-2, with no clear D. Germline V gene sequence: CDR1 SQVTM, CDR2 ANQGSEA. The CDR3 covers 8 residues. The V gene lost 7 bases and the J gene lost 6 bases, with 3 bases spanning the gap. The CDR3 DNA sequence: TGCAGCGACCATGGCTACACCTTC. Its protein product is CSDHGYTF.

The genes are TRBV5-6 and TRBJ2-7; no reliable D call. This CDR3 contains 15 residues. Germline assignment: CDR1 SGHDT and CDR2 YYEEEE. V lost 2 bases and J lost 1, with 13 bases in between. This chain's CDR3 is CASSFQRHKSYEQYF. The CDR3 coding sequence is TGTGCCAGCAGCTTCCAGCGACACAAATCCTACGAGCAGTACTTC.

In this sample, this clonotype turned up many times. V usage is TRBV7-6 and J usage is TRBJ2-1; D unclear. The CDR3 has 13 residues. Germline-derived CDR1 and CDR2 are SGHVS and FNYEAQ. V dropped 4 bases and J dropped 5 bases, with 9 bases sitting between them. The CDR3 sequence is CASSSPEDNEQFF. The CDR3 DNA reads TGTGCCAGCAGCTCGCCAGAAGACAATGAGCAGTTCTTC.

The rearrangement links TRBV10-3 to TRBJ1-1; no firm D call. The CDR3 length is 14 residues. Germline-derived CDR1 and CDR2 are ENHRY and SYGVKD. V was pared by 0 bases and J by 5 bases, with 10 bases between. DNA for the CDR3: TGTGCCATCAGTGAGTCTGGGGTGGGGACTGAAGCTTTCTTT. Translated: CAISESGVGTEAFF.

This clonotype was picked up a small number of times. The chain carries TRBV28 and TRBJ2-7; 10 bases are shared with TRBD1. The CDR3 contains 15 residues. V shed 5 bases, J shed 3 bases, and the junction held 7 bases outside the gene matches. Germline lookup yields CDR1 MDHEN and CDR2 SYDVKM. The CDR3 reads CASSPPGTGDYEQYF. The CDR3 region has the DNA TGTGCCAGCAGTCCACCTGGGACAGGGGACTACGAGCAGTACTTC.

This clonotype was seen only a few times. The rearrangement uses TRBV20-1 and TRBJ2-7; TRBD1 agrees at 7 bases. The length of the CDR3 is 13 residues. Germline CDR1 reads DFQATT; CDR2 reads SNEGSKA (reference sequence). Trimming took 6 bases from V and 0 from J; bases not matched to a gene: 5. The CDR3 reads CSAPRQGSYEQYF. In DNA, the CDR3 is TGCAGTGCCCCCCGACAGGGCTCCTACGAGCAGTACTTC.

This clonotype appeared many times. V and J are TRBV29-1 and TRBJ2-1; TRBD2 aligns across 7 bases. CDR1 and CDR2 from the germline V gene are SQVTM and ANQGSEA. The CDR3 runs 14 residues. With V trimmed by 5 bases and J by 4 bases, 8 bases remained unmatched. The DNA of the CDR3 is TGCAGCGTTACCGGGACTATCGATTACAATGAGCAGTTCTTC. Its protein product is CSVTGTIDYNEQFF.

This clonotype has at least ten counts. The gene calls are TRBV11-2 and TRBJ2-3; D not resolved. Germline-derived CDR1 and CDR2 are SGHAT and FQNNGV. Deletions cut 1 base from V and 1 base from J, with 15 bases between. The CDR3 sequence is 17 residues long. CDR3 DNA sequence: TGTGCCAGCAGCTTAGGAAGTATCCTCCCAGGCACAGATACGCAGTATTTT. This codes for CASSLGSILPGTDTQYF.

This clonotype has more than one count but fewer than ten. This chain connects TRBV2 to TRBJ1-4; unclear D gene. The length of the CDR3 is 16 residues. Germline CDR1 is SNHLY and CDR2 is FYNNEI. The V gene lost 3 bases and the J gene lost 6 bases, with 17 bases spanning the gap. The CDR3 sequence is CASSDPMRAEDEKLFF. The CDR3 nucleotides are TGTGCCAGCAGTGACCCCATGAGGGCGGAGGATGAAAAACTGTTTTTT.

The V and J genes are TRBV4-3 and TRBJ2-3; 11 bases map to TRBD1. J was trimmed by 5 bases and V by 4 bases; bases with no gene match: 5. Germline V gene data show CDR1 as LGHNA and CDR2 as YSLEER. This CDR3 is built from 15 residues. The CDR3 DNA reads as TGCGCCAGCAGCCTCCGGACAGGGGGCGAAGATACGCAGTATTTT. It encodes CASSLRTGGEDTQYF.

The chain joins TRBV2 to TRBJ2-7; D possibly uses TRBD1 or TRBD2 (5 bases each). CDR1 SNHLY and CDR2 FYNNEI come from the germline V gene. CDR3 length: 13 amino acids. Trimming removed 1 base at V and 2 bases at J, with 6 bases between. The CDR3 spells CASSEGGTYEQYF. CDR3 in DNA: TGTGCCAGCAGTGAAGGGGGGACCTACGAGCAGTACTTC.

V usage is TRBV7-6 and J usage is TRBJ2-7; possibly TRBD1 for D (5 bases). This CDR3 region has 14 residues. Per germline, CDR1 SGHVS and CDR2 FNYEAQ. V was trimmed by 1 base and J by 6 bases, leaving 13 bases between them. DNA for the CDR3: TGTGCCAGCAGCTTAGGGGAAGGGGCCAGCGAGCAGTACTTC. Translation: CASSLGEGASEQYF.

This clonotype came up many times. The chain couples TRBV7-2 to TRBJ2-1; a weak D match, TRBD2 (7 bases). CDR1 and CDR2 (germline): SGHTA, FQGNSA. This CDR3 region has 14 residues. Trimming took 7 bases from V and 2 from J, leaving 12 bases between them. The CDR3 DNA is TGTGCCAGCAAAATCGGGGGGCCCTACAATGAGCAGTTCTTC. Translation: CASKIGGPYNEQFF.

Written as DNA, the CDR3 is TGTGCCAGCAGCTTGGGACTAGCGGGGTATCATACGCAGTATTTT. It is translated as CASSLGLAGYHTQYF. The rearrangement uses TRBV7-9 and TRBJ2-3, with 13 bases that match TRBD2. This CDR3 comprises 15 residues. V shed 3 bases and J 7 bases; nucleotides not matched to a gene: 4. Germline CDR1 is SEHNR and CDR2 is FQNEAQ (reference sequence).

This clonotype was detected a few times. CDR3 sequence: CATSSSRQNTEAFF. DNA for the CDR3: TGTGCCACCAGCAGCTCTAGACAGAACACTGAAGCTTTCTTT. The J gene is TRBJ1-1, the V gene TRBV15, with D hard to call. The germline gives CDR1 LNHNV, CDR2 YYDKDF (reference sequence). The germline V and J ends were trimmed by 3 bases and 1 base, with 9 bases remaining between them. CDR3 length: 14 amino acids.

The V and J genes are TRBV2 and TRBJ2-1; D is unresolved. The CDR3 extends over 15 amino acids. Per the germline V gene, CDR1 is SNHLY and CDR2 is FYNNEI. V was clipped by 4 bases and J by 0 bases, with 10 bases between them. In DNA form, the CDR3 reads TGTGCCAGCAGTGTTGGTCTCCCCTCCTACAATGAGCAGTTCTTC. This gives the protein CASSVGLPSYNEQFF.

This clonotype was picked up many times. This sequence joins TRBV7-2 and TRBJ2-1; 13 bases are shared with TRBD2. Germline trimming cut 4 bases from V and 3 bases from J; bases unmatched to any gene: 0. Germline V CDR1 and CDR2: SGHTA, FQGNSA. The CDR3 spans 15 residues. CDR3 bases: TGTGCCAGCAGCTGGACTAGCGGGGGCTACAATGAGCAGTTCTTC. Translation gives CASSWTSGGYNEQFF.

This rearrangement joins TRBV6-2 or TRBV6-3 to TRBJ1-2, with unresolved D. This CDR3 is 12 amino acids long. The V gene lost 6 bases and the J gene lost 2 bases, with 7 bases spanning the gap. CDR1 is MNHEY, CDR2 SVGEGT, per germline. The CDR3 loop is CASRDCNYGYTF. CDR3 in DNA: TGTGCCAGCAGGGACTGCAACTATGGCTACACCTTC.

J is TRBJ1-2 and V is TRBV5-6, with 7 bases that match TRBD1. J gave up 7 bases and V 3 bases, and 18 bases lay outside the gene matches. The length of the CDR3 is 17 residues. CDR1 and CDR2 from the germline V gene are SGHDT and YYEEEE. Here the CDR3 reads CASSWESDRRTVGGYTF. In nucleotides, the CDR3 is TGTGCCAGCAGCTGGGAGTCGGACAGGAGGACCGTGGGTGGCTACACCTTC.

The chain combines TRBV14 with TRBJ2-7; TRBD1 or TRBD2 may be the D gene (5 bases each). Per the germline V gene, CDR1 is SGHDN and CDR2 is FVKESK. The CDR3 loop spans 14 amino acids. Trimming removed 1 base from V and 4 bases from J, with 11 bases in between. The CDR3 loop reads CASSQGGFGYEQYF. Here the CDR3 DNA reads TGTGCCAGCAGCCAAGGGGGGTTTGGTTACGAGCAGTACTTC.